Given below is one TCR beta chain in context. The antigen is unknown. All donors comprised healthy Caucasians. These data originate in a study of identical twins. Study conclusions and caveats: Conclusions relied on cross-sectional statistical analysis, not following the same donors.

The CDR3 is made up of 15 amino acids. V lost 2 bases and J 0 bases, leaving 9 bases between the germline ends. Germline CDR1 and CDR2: MNHEY and SVGEGT. A single record per CDR3 protein comes from TCRdb applying MiXCR to the 5' RACE reads. The repertoire has 1.5 million to 2 million distinct CDR3 sequences, 32% of them found once; the top ten carry approximately 0.29%. The receptor comes from a newborn girl in good health. Material for sequencing was cord blood. V and J are TRBV6-2 or TRBV6-3 and TRBJ2-3, with no clear D. The CDR3 DNA reads TGTGCCAGCAGTTACCTTCACCTCAGCACAGATACGCAGTATTTT. Its translation: CASSYLHLSTDTQYF.